What follows is one T cell receptor (beta chain) and its context. Its target is unknown. This CDR3 region has 13 residues. Germline V lookup: CDR1 SGHRS, CDR2 YFSETQ. V lost 6 bases to trimming and J lost 5 bases, with 12 bases between them. The sample is drawn from a study of cytomegalovirus exposure and HLA in healthy donors. Broader study findings: The listing of 150 to 200 TCR beta chains classed them as cytomegalovirus-associated.

Both 60 Vbeta primers and 13 Jbeta primers went into the PCR. Assay used: immunoSEQ multiplex PCR; TCRdb lists only in-frame clones, some missing. The table lists under 90,000 clones, about three quarters of them singletons. The material sequenced was PBMCs. The gene calls are TRBV5-1 and TRBJ2-1, with D tentatively TRBD2 (5 bases). This receptor was taken from a man over 45 in good health and CMV-seropositive. For the CDR3, the DNA is TGCGCCAGCAATAGCGCTTTAAACAATGAGCAGTTCTTC. This codes for CASNSALNNEQFF.